Listed here are 14 T cell receptor beta chains from one sample, sequenced in a study of blood T cell repertoires in COVID-19. Libraries were prepared by immunoSEQ multiplex PCR; TCRdb keeps only in-frame clonotypes and omits some of them. The table includes a few hundred thousand clones, roughly 85% detected once. The sequenced material came from peripheral blood. These TCRs come from a human donor in a cohort sampled during active COVID-19.

The rearrangement joins TRBV6-5 to TRBJ1-2; D not certain. Germline CDR1 is MNHEY and CDR2 is SVGAGI. V lost 1 base to trimming and J lost 5 bases, with 11 bases between them. The CDR3 extends over 14 amino acids. The CDR3: CASSYFEGGYGYTF. The CDR3 nucleotides are TGTGCCAGCAGTTACTTCGAGGGAGGATATGGCTACACCTTC.

Only one count was recorded for this clone. CDR3 sequence: CASSRSGALTDTQYF. For the CDR3, the DNA is TGTGCCAGCAGCCGTAGCGGGGCCCTCACAGATACGCAGTATTTT. The chain carries TRBV7-3 and TRBJ2-3; TRBD2 matches at 8 bases. The CDR3 loop spans 15 amino acids. The germline gives CDR1 SGHTA, CDR2 FQGTGA. V was pared by 5 bases and J by 2 bases, with 6 bases of the junction left unmatched.

The genes are TRBV7-3 and TRBJ1-6; tentatively, D is TRBD1 (5 bases). The V gene's germline CDR1 is SGHTA and CDR2 FQGTGA. V lost 2 bases and J 4 bases, leaving 9 bases between the germline ends. The CDR3 has 15 residues. The DNA for the CDR3 is TGTGCCAGCAGCTTATTAGCAGGGTATAATTCACCCCTCCACTTT. The encoded protein is CASSLLAGYNSPLHF.

This clone was counted between two and nine times. The chain carries TRBV19 and TRBJ1-6; 9 positions agree with TRBD1. CDR1 LNHDA and CDR2 SQIVND come from the germline V gene (reference sequence). The trim removed 4 bases at V and 6 bases at J, leaving 1 base unmatched. This CDR3 has 14 residues. The CDR3 nucleotides are TGTGCCAGTAGTAAGGGACAGGGTAATTCACCCCTCCACTTT. As protein: CASSKGQGNSPLHF.

J is TRBJ2-7 and V is TRBV27; no reliable D call. Germline V gene sequence: CDR1 MNHEY, CDR2 SMNVEV (reference sequence). The CDR3 totals 13 residues. The V end lost 5 bases, the J end lost 5 bases, and 13 bases lay between the germline ends. CDR3 DNA: TGTGCCAGCAGTCCGGTTGAGGTTGACGAGCAGTACTTC. Translated, it gives CASSPVEVDEQYF.

The CDR3 coding sequence is TGTGCCAGTAGGAGGATCACTGAAGCTTTCTTT. This encodes CASRRITEAFF. This chain joins TRBV19 and TRBJ1-1; D gene ambiguous. The germline V and J ends were trimmed by 6 bases and 4 bases, with 6 bases remaining between them. The CDR3 runs to 11 residues. Germline assignment: CDR1 LNHDA and CDR2 SQIVND (reference sequence).

The rearrangement uses TRBV9 and TRBJ1-2; TRBD1 aligns across 8 bases. Germline CDR1 reads SGDLS; CDR2 reads YYNGEE. The V and J ends lost 4 bases and 4 bases, in that order; junction bases with no gene match: 6. CDR3 length: 14 amino acids. The CDR3 sequence is CASSPRGLSYGYTF. CDR3 nucleotide sequence: TGTGCCAGCAGCCCCAGGGGGCTAAGCTATGGCTACACCTTC. The variable domain in full, with the rest retrieved from reference TRBV9 and TRBJ1-2, is DSGVTQTPKHLITATGQRVTLRCSPRSGDLSVYWYQQSLDQGLQFLIQYYNGEERAKGNILERFSAQQFPDLHSELNLSSLELGDSALYFCASSPRGLSYGYTFGSGTRLTVV.

This chain connects TRBV5-1 to TRBJ1-1; D might be TRBD1 (5 bases). The CDR3 contains 14 residues. Trimming took 3 bases from V and 13 from J, leaving 22 bases between them. Looked up from germline, CDR1 is SGHRS and CDR2 is YFSETQ. Here the CDR3 DNA reads TGCGCCAGCAGCTCGCTGGGACTTGGAGTCGGTGTTTTCTTT. Its translation is CASSSLGLGVGVFF.

CDR3 bases: TGTGCCAGCAGCTTAGGGACAGGGAGAAATTCACCCCTCCACTTT. This sequence encodes CASSLGTGRNSPLHF. The chain employs TRBV7-9 and TRBJ1-6, with TRBD1 matching 8 bases. CDR1 SEHNR and CDR2 FQNEAQ come from the germline V gene (reference sequence). Germline trimming cut 1 base from V and 7 bases from J; bases unmatched to any gene: 3. The CDR3 loop spans 15 amino acids.

The chain joins TRBV5-8 to TRBJ2-1, with TRBD2 matching 8 bases. The trim removed 3 bases at V and 4 bases at J, leaving 6 bases unmatched. The CDR3 loop spans 15 amino acids. The germline V gene has CDR1 SGHTS and CDR2 YDEGEE. In DNA, the CDR3 is TGTGCCAGCAGCTATCGGGGGGGCCTTTACAATGAGCAGTTCTTC. Amino acids: CASSYRGGLYNEQFF.

This clone appeared a few times. V usage is TRBV19 and J usage is TRBJ1-1; D unclear. V lost 10 bases and J lost 0, with 12 bases in between. The CDR3 has 13 amino acids. CDR1 is LNHDA and CDR2 is SQIVND in the germline V gene (reference sequence). The CDR3 DNA is TGTGCCACCTCCGGGAGATTGAACACTGAAGCTTTCTTT. It codes for CATSGRLNTEAFF.

The chain joins TRBV29-1 to TRBJ2-7; 7 bases are shared with TRBD2. The V and J ends lost 4 bases and 5 bases, in that order; junction bases with no gene match: 5. The CDR3 consists of 12 residues. Germline CDR1 and CDR2: SQVTM and ANQGSEA. The CDR3 sequence is CSVARGGDEQYF. The CDR3 nucleotides are TGCAGCGTTGCCCGGGGAGGGGACGAGCAGTACTTC.

The chain recombines TRBV20-1 with TRBJ2-7; 10 bases agree with TRBD1. The CDR3 consists of 16 residues. The trim removed 3 bases at V and 4 bases at J, leaving 12 bases unmatched. The germline gives CDR1 DFQATT, CDR2 SNEGSKA (reference sequence). CDR3 nucleotide sequence: TGCAGTGCTAGTCGTCCCGGGACAGGGGTTGATTACGAGCAGTACTTC. Translation gives CSASRPGTGVDYEQYF.

The gene calls are TRBV28 and TRBJ1-2, with no clear D. The V and J ends lost 3 bases and 4 bases respectively, with 24 bases between them. The CDR3 sequence is 18 residues long. The germline CDR1 and CDR2 sequences are MDHEN and SYDVKM. CDR3 loop: CASSFKTVRDTLFYGYTF. CDR3 DNA sequence: TGTGCCAGCAGTTTTAAAACTGTGCGTGATACCCTCTTCTATGGCTACACCTTC.